A selection of T cell receptor beta chains follows, all from one sample in a study of CD8 T cells in ankylosing spondylitis. TCRdb reprocessed the 5' RACE reads with MiXCR, giving one entry per CDR3 protein. The table shows about 510,000 distinct CDR3 sequences, with approximately 5.3% occurring only once. Sequencing was carried out using blood, either unsorted or a sorted T cell fraction (not recorded which). All receptors derive from a male donor with ankylosing spondylitis. CDR3s include the opening cysteine and the closing phenylalanine or tryptophan. D genes are given only for firm matches. Rows may omit the clone size; those that give it use once, few, many or a size class.

v_call	j_call	d_call	clone_size	cdr3_nt	cdr3_aa
TRBV5-1	TRBJ2-5	NA	few	TGCGCCAGCAGCTTGCCGGTACAAGAGACCCAGTACTTC	CASSLPVQETQYF
TRBV5-1	TRBJ1-2	NA	many	TGCGCCAGCAGCTTGGAGGCAGGGAACTATGGCTACACCTTC	CASSLEAGNYGYTF
TRBV6-1	TRBJ2-5	TRBD1	many	TGTGCCAGCAGTGAATTCCTGGACAGGGAGGAGACCCAGTACTTC	CASSEFLDREETQYF
TRBV5-1	TRBJ1-2	NA	many	TGCGCCAGCAGCTTGGATGGGGGCAGCCGGTACCTCTATGGCTACACCTTC	CASSLDGGSRYLYGYTF
TRBV5-1	TRBJ2-2	NA	many	TGCGCCAGCAGCTTGATGAGGGCGCCGGGCACCGGGGAGCTGTTTTTT	CASSLMRAPGTGELFF
TRBV10-3	TRBJ2-1	TRBD1	many	TGTGCCATCAGTGAGCTTACAGGGGCCTACTACAATGAGCAGTTCTTC	CAISELTGAYYNEQFF
TRBV6-5	TRBJ2-1	TRBD2	many	TGTGCCAGCAGTTACTCTCGGACTAGCGGGACAATTAGCAATGAGCAGTTCTTC	CASSYSRTSGTISNEQFF
TRBV7-2	TRBJ2-6	NA	NA	TGTGCCAGCAGCGGAGGGGGGGCTGGGGCCAACGTCCTGACTTTC	CASSGGGAGANVLTF
TRBV11-1	TRBJ2-6	TRBD2	few	TGTGCCAGCAGTCCCCCCGGGACTAGCGGCTCTGGGGCCAACGTCCTGACTTTC	CASSPPGTSGSGANVLTF
TRBV20-1	TRBJ2-6	TRBD1	NA	TGCAGTGCTGGACAGGGCCCTGGGGCCAACGTCCTGACTTTC	CSAGQGPGANVLTF
TRBV12-3/TRBV12-4	TRBJ1-2	TRBD1	many	TGTGCCAGCAGTTTATGGTTCGCAGGGGGGACGCGAAGTGGCTACACCTTC	CASSLWFAGGTRSGYTF
TRBV6-1	TRBJ2-1	NA	NA	TGTGCCGGAGTCGAGGGGGATGAGCAGTTCTTC	CAGVEGDEQFF
TRBV10-3	TRBJ1-3	NA	many	TGTGCCATCAGTGAGTCGATGGGGGCCAAAGGAGACACCATATATTTT	CAISESMGAKGDTIYF
TRBV20-1	TRBJ2-7	TRBD2	many	TGCAGTGCTCCGAATCGTCGTGGGTCTAGCGGGAGCGGAGGCTACGAGCAGTACTTC	CSAPNRRGSSGSGGYEQYF
TRBV27	TRBJ2-2	TRBD1	few	TGTGCCAGCGGGGAAACGGGACAGCTAAACACCGGGGAGCTGTTTTTT	CASGETGQLNTGELFF
TRBV10-3	TRBJ2-1	TRBD2	many	TGTGCCATCAACAAACGGGGACTAGCGGGAAGTAATGAGCAGTTCTTC	CAINKRGLAGSNEQFF
TRBV6-5	TRBJ2-2	TRBD1	NA	TGTGCCAGCAGTTACTCGACAGGGGTCGGGGAGCTGTTTTTT	CASSYSTGVGELFF
TRBV20-1	TRBJ1-1	NA	few	TGCAGTGCTAGATCCCCAGCTATGAACACTGAAGCTTTCTTT	CSARSPAMNTEAFF
TRBV28	TRBJ1-2	NA	few	TGTGCCAGCAGTTTCCGGGGGGCTTGGGGTGGCTACACCTTC	CASSFRGAWGGYTF
TRBV3-1	TRBJ2-7	NA	many	TGTGCCAGCAGCCGACGAGACAGGCCCAGGGACGAGCAGTACTTC	CASSRRDRPRDEQYF
TRBV29-1	TRBJ1-5	NA	many	TGCAGCGTTCTAGAAAGGGGGGATCAGCCCCAGCATTTT	CSVLERGDQPQHF
TRBV18	TRBJ2-5	TRBD1	many	TGTGCCAGCTCTTACGACAGGGTGAAGACCCAGTACTTC	CASSYDRVKTQYF
TRBV27	TRBJ2-7	TRBD1	many	TGTGCCAGCAGTTTCCAACCGAGGACAGGGGGGGACGACGAGCAGTACTTC	CASSFQPRTGGDDEQYF
TRBV20-1	TRBJ2-7	NA	many	TGCAGTGCTAGAGACGTCCGGACTAACTACGAGCAGTACTTC	CSARDVRTNYEQYF
TRBV28	TRBJ1-5	NA	NA	TGTGCCAGCAGTGCCCCCCTTTTTCAGCCCCAGCATTTT	CASSAPLFQPQHF
TRBV4-3	TRBJ2-7	TRBD2	many	TGCGCCAGCAGCCAAGAGGCGACTAGCGGGAGTTACGAGCAGTACTTC	CASSQEATSGSYEQYF
TRBV29-1	TRBJ2-3	TRBD1	many	TGCAGCGTTGCAGGGGGTACGCAGTATTTT	CSVAGGTQYF
TRBV6-2/TRBV6-3	TRBJ2-2	NA	many	TGTGCCAGCAGTTATGGTTTAGGCACCGGGGAGCTGTTTTTT	CASSYGLGTGELFF
TRBV7-8	TRBJ2-7	TRBD2	many	TGTGCCAGCAGCTTAGAGTCTCGACTAGCGGGACCCGAGCAGTACTTC	CASSLESRLAGPEQYF
TRBV4-3	TRBJ1-1	NA	many	TGCGCCAGCAGCCCTCTTATTAACACTGAAGCTTTCTTT	CASSPLINTEAFF
TRBV6-5	TRBJ2-5	NA	many	TGTGCCAGCAGTACAGGGTGGGAGACCCAGTACTTC	CASSTGWETQYF
TRBV7-9	TRBJ2-2	NA	many	TGTGCCAGCAGCGATCTAACCACCGGGGAGCTGTTTTTT	CASSDLTTGELFF
TRBV12-3/TRBV12-4	TRBJ2-6	NA	NA	TGTGCCAGCGACTCAGGGGCCAACGTCCTGACTTTC	CASDSGANVLTF
TRBV7-2	TRBJ1-2	NA	many	TGTGCCAGCACCCAAGGTGGCAGGGTCGGGAATGGCTACACCTTC	CASTQGGRVGNGYTF
TRBV20-1	TRBJ2-7	NA	many	TGCAGTGCTCCGACCGGGCGCTACCCCTCCGGCTTGTACTTC	CSAPTGRYPSGLYF
TRBV5-6	TRBJ2-7	NA	NA	TGTGCCAGCGGCCCCGGACCCACCTGCGAGCAGTACTTC	CASGPGPTCEQYF
TRBV10-3	TRBJ1-6	NA	many	TGTGCCATCAGCCAAAGACAGGAGAATTCACCCCTCCACTTT	CAISQRQENSPLHF
TRBV5-6	TRBJ1-2	NA	many	TGTGCCAGCAGTTCCTCGGCCGGCGGGGAACGGTATGGCTACACCTTC	CASSSSAGGERYGYTF
TRBV6-5	TRBJ1-2	NA	many	TGTGCCAGCAGTTACGCCGAGGGGAACTATGGCTACACCTTC	CASSYAEGNYGYTF
TRBV20-1	TRBJ2-1	NA	few	TGCAGTGCCCCAGGGGGGCGGGGGATCTACAATGAGCAGTTCTTC	CSAPGGRGIYNEQFF
TRBV7-2	TRBJ2-7	NA	many	TGTGCCAGCAGGGGACCAGAATACGAGCAGTACTTC	CASRGPEYEQYF
TRBV27	TRBJ2-1	TRBD2	many	TGTGCCAGCAGTTTCTCAGCGGGGGGGCCATACAATGAGCAGTTCTTC	CASSFSAGGPYNEQFF
TRBV28	TRBJ2-7	TRBD1	few	TGTGCCAGCAGTTTATGGGGACAGGGCTACGAGCAGTACTTC	CASSLWGQGYEQYF
TRBV15	TRBJ1-1	TRBD1	NA	TGTGCCACCAGCAGAGATCGGACAGGGATTACTGGGACTGAAGCTTTCTTT	CATSRDRTGITGTEAFF
TRBV27	TRBJ2-6	NA	many	TGTGCCAGCAGTTTCGGGGGAACTGGGGCCAACGTCCTGACTTTC	CASSFGGTGANVLTF
TRBV10-2	TRBJ2-1	TRBD2	few	TGCGCCAGCACCCCCACTAGCGGGTACAATGAGCAGTTCTTC	CASTPTSGYNEQFF
TRBV28	TRBJ2-2	NA	many	TGTGCCACCAACCTTATGCGCGAGCTGTTTTTT	CATNLMRELFF
TRBV4-3	TRBJ1-2	TRBD1	many	TGCGCCAGCAGCCAAGATACGGGACAGGGATCAGGCTACACCTTC	CASSQDTGQGSGYTF